The T cell receptor (beta chain) described here comes from a study of human T cells and chemical hapten exposure. The library attached unique molecular identifiers to individual cDNA molecules. Each CDR3 protein gets one entry after TCRdb re-called the RACE reads with MiXCR. Of fewer than 80,000 distinct CDR3 sequences listed, about a tenth are singletons. This CDR3 comprises 16 residues. Trimming pared 0 bases from V and 3 bases from J, leaving 11 bases between. Germline values: CDR1 LGHNA, CDR2 YNFKEQ. Regarding time point: patch test 2, 6 weeks after DPC sensitization. Treatment indicated: therapeutic diphenylcyclopropenone sensitization with weekly scalp DPC.

V gene TRBV4-2 combines with J gene TRBJ1-4; D not resolved. This receptor was taken from a woman in her 50s with alopecia areata. Some clones in this sample may be carry-over from other donors' samples. The sample consisted of whole blood, taken in connection with sensitization to the hapten diphenylcyclopropenone (DPC). CDR3 sequence: CASSQDRNEANEKLFF. Written as DNA, the CDR3 is TGTGCCAGCAGCCAAGATCGAAACGAGGCTAATGAAAAACTGTTTTTT.